One sample yielded the 29 T cell receptor beta chains listed below, sequenced in a study of beta chain features in type 1 diabetes. The whole isolated RNA underwent reverse transcription, so sequencing captured expressed TCRB transcripts. Clones were sequenced by immunoSEQ multiplex PCR, and TCRdb holds only the in-frame ones, with some missing. The profile shows about 620,000 clones, around 16% of them singletons. The specimen sequenced was naive CD4+ T cells from blood. The receptors were gathered from a man between 18 and 35 years old in good health.

The chain is built from TRBV2 and TRBJ2-7, with TRBD1 matching over 9 bases. The CDR3 runs 17 residues. V lost 6 bases, J lost 6 bases, and 18 bases stayed unmatched. The germline gives CDR1 SNHLY, CDR2 FYNNEI. The CDR3 coding sequence is TGTGCCAGCAGCCCTCATCTCTGGGACAGGGTGGAGCTCGAGCAGTACTTC. Amino acid sequence: CASSPHLWDRVELEQYF. Full variable domain (rest looked up from reference TRBV2 and TRBJ2-7): EPEVTQTPSHQVTQMGQEVILRCVPISNHLYFYWYRQILGQKVEFLVSFYNNEISEKSEIFDDQFSVERPDGSNFTLKIRSTKLEDSAMYFCASSPHLWDRVELEQYFGPGTRLTVT.

This chain joins TRBV4-1 and TRBJ2-7, with D possibly being TRBD1 (5 bases). The CDR3 extends over 15 amino acids. Trimming stripped 1 base from V and 3 bases from J, with 13 bases between. Germline CDR1 and CDR2: MGHRA and YSYEKL. CDR3 sequence reads: CASSQGGGYYYEQYF. CDR3 sequence (DNA): TGCGCCAGCAGCCAAGGGGGCGGATACTACTACGAGCAGTACTTC.

The chain joins TRBV15 to TRBJ2-7, with D maybe TRBD1 (5 bases). The CDR3 extends over 15 amino acids. From germline, CDR1 is LNHNV and CDR2 YYDKDF (reference sequence). V lost 4 bases and J lost 2, with 15 bases in between. The CDR3 DNA reads TGTGCCACCAGCAAGCTGGGCCAGGGCCCCTACGAGCAGTACTTC. It yields the protein CATSKLGQGPYEQYF. The full variable domain, in which reference TRBV15 and TRBJ2-7 provide the parts outside the CDR3, is DAMVIQNPRYQVTQFGKPVTLSCSQTLNHNVMYWYQQKSSQAPKLLFHYYDKDFNNEADTPDNFQSRRPNTSFCFLDIRSPGLGDTAMYLCATSKLGQGPYEQYFGPGTRLTVT.

This clone is a singleton in its sample. The chain is built from TRBV27 and TRBJ2-7, with D maybe TRBD2 (6 bases). Trimming cost V 3 bases and J 1 base, with 10 bases left between them. The CDR3 is 14 amino acids. Per the germline V gene, CDR1 is MNHEY and CDR2 is SMNVEV (reference sequence). The CDR3 protein is CASSLEGPSYEQYF. CDR3 in DNA: TGTGCCAGCAGTTTGGAGGGGCCGTCCTACGAGCAGTACTTC.

Concerning this clone: This specimen includes other DNA sequences encoding the same CDR3. The genes are TRBV7-2 and TRBJ1-1; D unresolved. The germline CDR1 and CDR2 sequences are SGHTA and FQGNSA. The length of the CDR3 is 13 residues. V was shortened by 2 bases and J by 1 base, with 5 bases between the two germline ends. CDR3: CASSLQENTEAFF. The CDR3, as DNA: TGTGCCAGCAGCTTACAGGAGAACACTGAAGCTTTCTTT. Using reference TRBV7-2 and TRBJ1-1 for the parts outside the CDR3, the full variable domain is GAGVSQSPSNKVTEKGKDVELRCDPISGHTALYWYRQSLGQGLEFLIYFQGNSAPDKSGLPSDRFSAERTGGSVSTLTIQRTQQEDSAVYLCASSLQENTEAFFGQGTRLTVV.

This clone occurred once. V and J are TRBV7-9 and TRBJ1-2; D perhaps matches TRBD1 (6 bases). Germline V lookup: CDR1 SEHNR, CDR2 FQNEAQ (reference sequence). The CDR3 is 12 residues long. V was cut by 1 base and J by 8 bases, with 8 bases left in between. The CDR3 protein is CASSLGQVGYTF. In DNA form, the CDR3 reads TGTGCCAGCAGCTTAGGACAGGTGGGCTACACCTTC.

V gene TRBV28 combines with J gene TRBJ1-6; D not certain. The CDR3 sequence is 15 residues long. The V and J ends lost 0 bases and 7 bases respectively, with 10 bases between them. The germline V gene encodes CDR1 MDHEN and CDR2 SYDVKM. The CDR3 sequence: CASSLWGNSNSPLHF. The DNA of the CDR3 is TGTGCCAGCAGTTTATGGGGGAACTCAAATTCACCCCTCCACTTT.

This chain connects TRBV7-2 to TRBJ2-2; a weak D match, TRBD2 (7 bases). Trimming shortened V by 4 bases and J by 9 bases, and 15 bases separated the two germline ends. Germline V gives CDR1 SGHTA, CDR2 FQGNSA. This CDR3 region has 14 residues. The CDR3 region is CASSSGGGSRELFF. CDR3 DNA sequence: TGTGCCAGCAGCTCTGGCGGGGGCTCTCGGGAGCTGTTTTTT.

This clone was detected a few times. The chain is built from TRBV7-9 and TRBJ1-4; 7 bases match TRBD1. Trimming removed 5 bases from V and 3 bases from J; junction bases left unmatched: 3. This CDR3 contains 14 residues. In germline, CDR1 is SEHNR, CDR2 FQNEAQ (reference sequence). This chain's CDR3 is CASSPGQPNEKLFF. CDR3 bases: TGTGCCAGCAGCCCGGGACAGCCTAATGAAAAACTGTTTTTT.

The V gene is TRBV20-1, the J gene TRBJ2-7; possibly TRBD2 for D (5 bases). CDR1 is DFQATT, CDR2 SNEGSKA, per germline (reference sequence). The CDR3 runs to 11 residues. V lost 3 bases, J lost 7 bases, and 10 bases lay in between. CDR3 residues: CSASRGTEQYF. The CDR3 region has the DNA TGCAGTGCTAGCCGGGGTACGGAGCAGTACTTC.

This clone occurred a few times. The sample contains more than one DNA sequence encoding this CDR3. The CDR3 nucleotides read TGTGCCAGCTCGGTCCAGGGGAGCTCTGGGGCCAACGTCCTGACTTTC. Its protein product is CASSVQGSSGANVLTF. This rearrangement joins TRBV18 to TRBJ2-6; a weak D match, TRBD1 (6 bases). Germline-derived CDR1 and CDR2 are KGHSH and LQKENI. The length of the CDR3 is 16 residues. V was cut by 6 bases and J by 0 bases, with 12 bases left in between.

The chain has TRBV4-1 and TRBJ1-2; 8 bases agree with TRBD1. The CDR3 is 15 amino acids. V was pared by 1 base and J by 4 bases, with 5 bases of the junction left unmatched. Germline-derived CDR1 and CDR2 are MGHRA and YSYEKL. CDR3 loop: CASSQGQGKGYGYTF. The CDR3 nucleotides read TGCGCCAGCAGCCAAGGACAGGGGAAGGGCTATGGCTACACCTTC.

This clone was recorded a few times. The chain employs TRBV4-3 and TRBJ1-2; D gene uncertain. The CDR3 sequence is 15 residues long. The V gene's germline CDR1 is LGHNA and CDR2 YSLEER. Trimming shortened V by 0 bases and J by 5 bases, and 13 bases separated the two germline ends. Here the CDR3 DNA reads TGCGCCAGCAGCCAAGATTGGGGAGATGGGTATGGCTACACCTTC. Translation: CASSQDWGDGYGYTF.

A note on this clone: The same CDR3 can be traced to other DNA sequences in this sample. The J gene is TRBJ2-7, the V gene TRBV7-2, with 12 positions matching TRBD2. Germline-derived CDR1 and CDR2 are SGHTA and FQGNSA. The junction had 5 bases not matched to a gene; V was cut back by 6 bases and J by 2 bases. This CDR3 comprises 15 residues. CDR3 DNA: TGTGCCAGCAGTCTTACTAGCGGGGGGACCTACGAGCAGTACTTC. This gives the protein CASSLTSGGTYEQYF.

The chain couples TRBV9 to TRBJ2-7; tentatively, D is TRBD1 (7 bases). In germline, CDR1 is SGDLS, CDR2 YYNGEE. The CDR3 spans 14 residues. Trimming took off 0 bases at V and 7 bases at J, with 14 bases between the two ends. The CDR3 protein is CASSVEGRGTEQYF. The CDR3 DNA reads TGTGCCAGCAGCGTAGAAGGCAGGGGGACTGAGCAGTACTTC. The whole variable domain, remainder taken from reference TRBV9 and TRBJ2-7, is DSGVTQTPKHLITATGQRVTLRCSPRSGDLSVYWYQQSLDQGLQFLIQYYNGEERAKGNILERFSAQQFPDLHSELNLSSLELGDSALYFCASSVEGRGTEQYFGPGTRLTVT.

This clone was picked up a small number of times. The V call is TRBV5-6, the J call TRBJ1-1; D remains ambiguous. In germline, CDR1 is SGHDT, CDR2 YYEEEE. V lost 4 bases and J lost 1, with 14 bases in between. There are 15 residues in the CDR3. The CDR3 DNA sequence: TGTGCCAGCAGCCAAACCGACTTTCCGAACACTGAAGCTTTCTTT. Protein sequence: CASSQTDFPNTEAFF.

The V gene is TRBV29-1, the J gene TRBJ1-2; TRBD1 matches 7 bases. J was trimmed by 13 bases and V by 1 base; bases with no gene match: 15. CDR3 size: 14 residues. Germline CDR1 and CDR2: SQVTM and ANQGSEA. CDR3 amino acids: CSVEVAQGVPEITF. The DNA for the CDR3 is TGCAGCGTTGAAGTTGCCCAGGGGGTCCCAGAAATCACCTTC.

This sequence joins TRBV7-3 and TRBJ2-1; D may be TRBD1 (5 bases). The CDR3 totals 16 residues. Deletions cut 1 base from V and 3 bases from J, with 13 bases between. The germline V gene encodes CDR1 SGHTA and CDR2 FQGTGA. CDR3 coding DNA: TGTGCCAGCAGCTTAAGGGGCAGGGAAAGCTACAATGAGCAGTTCTTC. Translated, it gives CASSLRGRESYNEQFF.

V is TRBV7-2 and J is TRBJ2-7; perhaps TRBD2 as D (6 bases). Trimming stripped 6 bases from V and 2 bases from J, with 20 bases between. Germline V CDR1 and CDR2: SGHTA, FQGNSA. The CDR3 contains 16 residues. Written as DNA, the CDR3 is TGTGCCAGCAGACCTTTCTCGGGGGTGAGCACCTACGAGCAGTACTTC. This encodes CASRPFSGVSTYEQYF.

V is TRBV4-1 and J is TRBJ2-5; D unresolved. CDR1 and CDR2 (germline): MGHRA, YSYEKL. Trimming removed 2 bases at V and 1 base at J, with 8 bases between. This CDR3 has 14 amino acids. DNA for the CDR3: TGCGCCAGCAGCCAAATAGTCCGCCAAGAGACCCAGTACTTC. As protein: CASSQIVRQETQYF.

This clone has only a few counts. This rearrangement joins TRBV4-2 to TRBJ2-3; D gene uncertain. The CDR3 is made up of 16 amino acids. CDR1 and CDR2 (germline): LGHNA, YNFKEQ. The V end was cut by 1 base, the J end by 1 base, with 12 bases between. CDR3 in DNA: TGTGCCAGCAGCCAAGTTAGCAGAGTGGGCACAGATACGCAGTATTTT. Protein sequence: CASSQVSRVGTDTQYF.

In its sample, this clone was seen a few times. The chain joins TRBV7-9 to TRBJ2-6; D perhaps matches TRBD1 (5 bases). V was shortened by 4 bases and J by 2 bases, with 15 bases between the two germline ends. The CDR3 is made up of 17 amino acids. CDR1 is SEHNR, CDR2 FQNEAQ, per germline (reference sequence). The CDR3 sequence: CASSYRGLTPGANVLTF. CDR3 DNA: TGTGCCAGCAGCTATAGGGGCCTAACTCCTGGGGCCAACGTCCTGACTTTC. Full variable domain (outside the CDR3, taken from reference TRBV7-9 and TRBJ2-6): DTGVSQNPRHKITKRGQNVTFRCDPISEHNRLYWYRQTLGQGPEFLTYFQNEAQLEKSRLLSDRFSAERPKGSFSTLEIQRTEQGDSAMYLCASSYRGLTPGANVLTFGAGSRLTVL.

This clone was seen only a few times. The chain employs TRBV29-1 and TRBJ2-1; D unresolved. The germline CDR1 and CDR2 sequences are SQVTM and ANQGSEA. The V gene lost 6 bases and the J gene lost 0 bases, with 21 bases spanning the gap. This CDR3 region has 17 residues. The CDR3 DNA reads TGCAGCGTCCTCTTCTTGGGCGGCTCCGTCTCCTACAATGAGCAGTTCTTC. This translates into CSVLFLGGSVSYNEQFF.

With regard to this clone: This CDR3 is also generated by other DNA sequences in the sample. The chain couples TRBV29-1 to TRBJ1-1, with a weak D call TRBD1 (6 bases). V was cut by 6 bases and J by 1 base, with 15 bases left in between. Germline lookup yields CDR1 SQVTM and CDR2 ANQGSEA. The CDR3 totals 14 residues. The chain's CDR3 is CSVATGTWNTEAFF. CDR3 DNA: TGCAGCGTCGCCACAGGGACATGGAACACTGAAGCTTTCTTT.

The chain is built from TRBV28 and TRBJ2-1; 7 nucleotides line up with TRBD2. Germline V gene data show CDR1 as MDHEN and CDR2 as SYDVKM. The CDR3 covers 16 residues. The J segment lost 6 bases and the V segment lost 5 bases, leaving 13 bases of the junction unmatched. The CDR3 reads CASSLTRTSRSNEQFF. In nucleotides, the CDR3 is TGTGCCAGCAGTCTAACCCGGACTAGTCGGAGCAATGAGCAGTTCTTC.

This clone was picked up a small number of times. The chain carries TRBV5-1 and TRBJ2-1; 8 bases are shared with TRBD1. This CDR3 is built from 16 residues. CDR1 SGHRS and CDR2 YFSETQ come from the germline V gene. V was pared by 3 bases and J by 6 bases, with 11 bases of the junction left unmatched. The CDR3 DNA is TGCGCCAGCAGCTCAAGAGACAGGGGAGGCCGCAATGAGCAGTTCTTC. Amino acid sequence: CASSSRDRGGRNEQFF.

This clone was counted only a few times. The CDR3 DNA follows: TGTGCCTGGAGTGTGAAGGGCAATCAGCCCCAGCATTTT. Translation: CAWSVKGNQPQHF. V is TRBV30 and J is TRBJ1-5; no clear D. Germline V lookup: CDR1 GTSNPN, CDR2 SVGIG (reference sequence). This CDR3 spans 13 amino acids. The V gene lost 0 bases and the J gene lost 2 bases, with 5 bases spanning the gap.

The gene calls are TRBV14 and TRBJ2-7; TRBD2 might be the D (6 bases). V was trimmed by 2 bases and J by 6 bases, leaving 11 bases between them. Germline V gives CDR1 SGHDN, CDR2 FVKESK. The CDR3 covers 13 residues. DNA of the CDR3: TGTGCCAGCAGCCAATGGCGGGGAGGCGAGCAGTACTTC. Translation: CASSQWRGGEQYF.

The chain links TRBV7-2 to TRBJ1-2, with D uncertain. V lost 1 base and J lost 2, with 11 bases in between. The germline V gene has CDR1 SGHTA and CDR2 FQGNSA. The CDR3 consists of 15 residues. The CDR3 nucleotides are TGTGCCAGCAGCTTAGTAGGAGGACCCAACTATGGCTACACCTTC. Translated: CASSLVGGPNYGYTF.